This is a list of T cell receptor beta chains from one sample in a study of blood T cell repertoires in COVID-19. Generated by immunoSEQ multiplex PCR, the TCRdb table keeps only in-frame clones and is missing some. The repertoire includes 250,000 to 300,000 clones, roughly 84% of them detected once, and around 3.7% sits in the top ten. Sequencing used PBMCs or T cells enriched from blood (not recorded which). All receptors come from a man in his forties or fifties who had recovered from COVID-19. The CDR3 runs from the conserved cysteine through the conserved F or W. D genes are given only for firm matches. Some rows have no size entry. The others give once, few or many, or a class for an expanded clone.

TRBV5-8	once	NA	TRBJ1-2	CASIWRVLQAGHTF	TGTGCCAGCATCTGGAGGGTCCTCCAAGCCGGCCACACCTTC
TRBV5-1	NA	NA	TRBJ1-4	CASSLFGLEPNEKLFF	TGCGCCAGCAGCTTGTTCGGGTTAGAGCCTAACGAAAAACTGTTTTTT
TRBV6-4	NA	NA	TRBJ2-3	CASSPDKGSTDTQYF	TGTGCCAGCAGTCCAGACAAGGGGTCCACAGATACGCAGTATTTT
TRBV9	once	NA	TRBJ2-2	CASSEHTGELFF	TGTGCCAGCAGCGAGCACACCGGGGAGCTGTTTTTT
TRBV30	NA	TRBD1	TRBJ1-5	CASSGQGNQPQHF	TGTGCCTCATCGGGACAGGGGAATCAGCCCCAGCATTTT
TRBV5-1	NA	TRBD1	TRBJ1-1	CASSPGQGVYTEAFF	TGCGCCAGCAGCCCCGGACAGGGAGTTTACACTGAAGCTTTCTTT
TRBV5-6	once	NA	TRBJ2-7	CASSLARYEQYF	TGTGCCAGCAGCTTGGCCCGGTACGAGCAGTACTTC
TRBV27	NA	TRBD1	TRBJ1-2	CASSKGTGYYGYTF	TGTGCCAGCAGTAAAGGGACAGGGTACTATGGCTACACCTTC
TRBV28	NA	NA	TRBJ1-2	CASRKRGIRGYTF	TGTGCCAGCAGAAAGAGGGGGATCAGAGGCTACACCTTC
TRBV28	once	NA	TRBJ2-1	CASSFRGHSYNEQFF	TGTGCCAGCAGTTTCAGGGGTCATTCCTACAATGAGCAGTTCTTC
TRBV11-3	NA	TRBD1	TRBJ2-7	CASSLPGTVYGQYF	TGTGCCAGCAGCCTCCCCGGGACAGTCTACGGGCAGTACTTC
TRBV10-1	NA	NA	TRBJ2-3	CASKGVSDTQYF	TGCGCCAGCAAGGGGGTTTCCGATACGCAGTATTTT
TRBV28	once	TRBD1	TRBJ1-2	CASVLVGGGYTF	TGTGCCAGCGTCTTGGTAGGGGGCGGCTACACCTTC
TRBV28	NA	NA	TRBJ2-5	CASSLQQTQETQYF	TGTGCCAGCAGTTTGCAACAGACCCAAGAGACCCAGTACTTC
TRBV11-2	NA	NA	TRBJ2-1	CASSSQDEQFF	TGTGCCAGCAGCTCACAGGATGAGCAGTTCTTC
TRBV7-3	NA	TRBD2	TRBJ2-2	CASRRSSGAGGELFF	TGTGCCAGCAGACGTTCTAGCGGGGCGGGCGGGGAGCTGTTTTTT
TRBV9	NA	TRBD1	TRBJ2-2	CASSVGQGVGELFF	TGTGCCAGCAGCGTCGGACAGGGGGTCGGGGAGCTGTTTTTT
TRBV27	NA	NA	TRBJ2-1	CASSSHRDNYNEQFF	TGTGCCAGCAGTTCCCACCGGGACAACTACAATGAGCAGTTCTTC
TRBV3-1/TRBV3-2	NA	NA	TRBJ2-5	CASSQDPGTTYF	TGTGCCAGCAGCCAAGATCCCGGGACAACGTACTTC
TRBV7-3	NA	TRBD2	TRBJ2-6	CASSPGGAGANVLTF	TGTGCCAGCAGCCCGGGAGGCGCTGGGGCCAACGTCCTGACTTTC
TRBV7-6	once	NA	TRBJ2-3	CASSWGGDGDTQYF	TGTGCCAGCAGCTGGGGGGGCGATGGAGATACGCAGTATTTT
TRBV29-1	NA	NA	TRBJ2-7	CSVSEGNEQYF	TGCAGCGTTTCGGAGGGGAACGAGCAGTACTTC
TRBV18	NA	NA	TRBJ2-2	CASSSTAGELFF	TGTGCCAGCTCATCGACTGCCGGGGAGCTGTTTTTT
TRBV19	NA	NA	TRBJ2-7	CASSISTGAYEQYF	TGTGCCAGTAGTATCTCCACGGGAGCCTACGAGCAGTACTTC
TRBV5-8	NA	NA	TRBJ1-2	CASSYIWGDGYTF	TGTGCCAGCAGCTATATATGGGGAGACGGCTACACCTTC
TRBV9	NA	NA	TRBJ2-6	CASSVGQGFGANVLTF	TGTGCCAGCAGCGTGGGGCAGGGGTTCGGGGCCAACGTCCTGACTTTC
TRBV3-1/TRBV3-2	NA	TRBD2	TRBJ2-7	CASSQVSGGGYEQYF	TGTGCCAGCAGCCAAGTCTCGGGGGGGGGCTACGAGCAGTACTTC
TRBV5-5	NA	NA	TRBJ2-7	CASSSTDSREQYF	TGTGCCAGCAGCTCCACCGACAGTCGCGAGCAGTACTTC
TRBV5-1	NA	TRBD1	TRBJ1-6	CASRLGTQGNSPLHF	TGCGCCAGCAGGTTGGGGACACAGGGGAATTCACCCCTCCACTTT
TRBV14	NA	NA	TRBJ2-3	CASSQVSRTDTQYF	TGTGCCAGCAGCCAAGTTTCCAGGACAGATACGCAGTATTTT
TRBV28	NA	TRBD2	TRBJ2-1	CATVERWREYNEQFF	TGTGCCACCGTTGAACGTTGGCGGGAGTACAATGAGCAGTTCTTC
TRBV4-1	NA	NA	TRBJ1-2	CASSQDGGEGGYTF	TGCGCCAGCAGCCAAGATGGGGGCGAGGGAGGCTACACCTTC
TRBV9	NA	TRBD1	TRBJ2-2	CASSRRYGQGAYTGELFF	TGTGCCAGCAGTCGGAGATATGGACAGGGGGCCTACACCGGGGAGCTGTTTTTT
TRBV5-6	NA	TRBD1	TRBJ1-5	CASSLEQGAENPFQPQHF	TGTGCCAGCAGCTTAGAACAGGGGGCCGAAAACCCCTTTCAGCCCCAGCATTTT
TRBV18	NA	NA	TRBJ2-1	CASSPGRNEQFF	TGTGCCAGCTCACCGGGGCGTAATGAGCAGTTCTTC